This T cell receptor (beta chain) was captured by sequencing in a study of CD39 and CD103 CD8 tumor-infiltrating T cells (dated by TCRdb to 2017 to 2018). Study-wide context: An HPV-positive HNSCC, an HPV-negative HNSCC, an ovarian cancer and a melanoma patient were represented in the repertoire comparisons shown. TCRbeta CDR3 deep sequencing compared repertoires of CD8 TIL subsets defined by CD103 and CD39 with peripheral memory CD8 T cells.

Here is what the overall study found, with its caveats: Compared with DN and SP CD8 TILs and with blood memory CD8 T cells, DP CD8 TILs appeared more oligoclonal, with the top 30 clonotypes covering about 55-90%. Clonotypes from DP TILs were seldom detected in blood or uninvolved lymph node, while clonotypes from DN TILs overlapped to a large extent with peripheral memory CD8 repertoires.

Per the germline V gene, MDHEN is the CDR1 and SYDVKM is the CDR2. The CDR3 measures 16 amino acids from cysteine to phenylalanine. The DNA shown is the 48-base CDR3, in frame from base 1. V is cut by 6 bases and J by 0 bases, and the space between the germline ends is 17 bases. For each subset, between about 9,000 and 110,000 sorted cells were used for genomic DNA extraction with the DNeasy Blood and Tissue Kit. The TCRbeta V-J or V-D-J regions were sequenced and mapped through the immunoSEQ service, and coverage above 10x per sample was achieved. Per the authors' processing: The analysis included only productive rearrangements exported from the immunoSEQ Analyzer platform, and clonality was assessed using the 500 most abundant clones. The Morisita-Horn similarity index and the Jaccard index were used to quantify repertoire overlap between populations. Morisita-Horn similarity between CD8 T-cell subset TCR repertoires was measured in a handful of cancer patients. The table comes from immuneACCESS by way of TCRdb, which keeps in-frame sequences with V and J called. Part of the clones is missing from these tables; in studies checked, under half for an unresolved V gene and the rest for unknown reasons. V and J calls and clone size are copied from that table; D and trimming were computed from the DNA. This sample is represented by about 570 clones; just over 65% of them were singletons. The top ten constitute approximately 30% of the sample.

At the time samples were collected, the patients were not on therapy, although their prior treatments varied from chemotherapy, radiotherapy, surgery and immunotherapy to none at all. Thawed cells were enriched for T lymphocytes with a negative-selection kit, adding EpCAM beads for tumor-infiltrating lymphocytes. CD8 TIL subsets were FACS-sorted as CD3+CD4-CD8+CD45RA- cells split by CD39 and CD103 expression into DN, SP and DP. After mincing, tumor specimens underwent a 1 h digestion with hyaluronidase, collagenase and DNase, and were then filtered, enriched by Ficoll and cryopreserved. Populations were sorted on a FACSAria II to approximately 99% purity, and cell pellets were frozen without culture for TCR sequencing. On this clone: It lacks a known antigen. One base away there is no much larger clone; base qualities are not given.

Sequencing input: CD39- CD103+ CD8+ T cells sorted from the tumor. The sample's cell subset or site, from its label and the paper: CD103+CD39- single-positive CD45RA- CD8 T cells. This receptor chain uses TRBV28 and TRBJ2-5; the D segment could be TRBD2, given 6 matching bases. The clonotype was recovered from a human donor with ovarian cancer. The DNA is as follows: TGTGCCAGCAGCAGGAGAGGGGAGGTTTACCAAGAGACCCAGTACTTC. It is translated as CASSRRGEVYQETQYF.